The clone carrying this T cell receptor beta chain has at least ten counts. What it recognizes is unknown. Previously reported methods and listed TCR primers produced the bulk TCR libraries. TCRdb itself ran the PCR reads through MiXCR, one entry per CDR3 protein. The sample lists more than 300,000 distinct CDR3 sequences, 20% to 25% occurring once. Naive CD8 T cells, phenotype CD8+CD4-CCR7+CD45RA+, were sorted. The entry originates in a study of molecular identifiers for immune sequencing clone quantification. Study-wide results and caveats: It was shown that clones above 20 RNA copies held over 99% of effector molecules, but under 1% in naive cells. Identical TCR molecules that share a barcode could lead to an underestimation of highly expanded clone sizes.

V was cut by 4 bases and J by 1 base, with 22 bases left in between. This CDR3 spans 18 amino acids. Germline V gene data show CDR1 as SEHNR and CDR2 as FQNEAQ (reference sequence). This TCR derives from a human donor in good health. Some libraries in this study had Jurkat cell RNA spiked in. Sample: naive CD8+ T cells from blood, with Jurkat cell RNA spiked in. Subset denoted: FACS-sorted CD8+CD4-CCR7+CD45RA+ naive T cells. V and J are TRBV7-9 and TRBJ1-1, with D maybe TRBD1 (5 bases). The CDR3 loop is CASSSTPAGRSWNTEAFF. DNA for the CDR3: TGTGCCAGCAGCTCAACCCCAGCAGGGAGATCCTGGAACACTGAAGCTTTCTTT.